This T cell receptor beta chain was identified during a study of technical replicates of blood from a few donors (dated by TCRdb to the late 2010s). Comment on this clone: Its antigen is not yet known. Per-nucleotide qualities are absent, and no much larger clonotype sits a single base away.

The method was the immunoSEQ multiplex PCR assay. The source is immuneACCESS, and TCRdb retained only in-frame sequences with V and J called. Part of the clones is not carried over; for the studies checked, unresolved V genes explain less than half of this, and the remainder is unexplained. The table for this sample lists fewer than 90,000 clones; around 93% of them were counted only once. The biggest ten clones account for about 0.26% of the sample. CDR1 MGHRA and CDR2 YSYEKL are derived from the germline V gene. The CDR3, cysteine through phenylalanine, is 15 amino acids long. Only CDR3 DNA is held: 45 bases, read in frame from base 1. V and J are truncated by 0 bases and 7 bases respectively, leaving an intervening sequence of 16 bases.

This chain joins TRBV4-1 to TRBJ2-7, with TRBD1 as a weak D call on 6 bases. The sample consisted of T cells isolated from PBMCs. This sequence was found in a human donor in good health. The CDR3 region reads CASSQEARGWLEQYF. The DNA sequence is TGCGCCAGCAGCCAAGAGGCCAGGGGTTGGTTGGAGCAGTACTTC.